One and the same sample provided the 11 T cell receptor beta chains below, sequenced in a study of identical twins. TCRdb recomputed calls from the 5' RACE reads with MiXCR, one row per CDR3 protein. The sample holds 550,000 to 800,000 distinct CDR3 sequences; about 7.1% are singletons and the top ten take 1.6%. These sequences were also reported in another study, on yellow fever vaccine responses in identical twins.

Sequenced sample: PBMCs. These receptor sequences come from a woman between 18 and 29 years old in good health.

This chain uses TRBV20-1 with TRBJ2-7; 7 nucleotides match TRBD2. The CDR3 spans 16 residues. The germline gives CDR1 DFQATT, CDR2 SNEGSKA (reference sequence). V gave up 1 base and J gave up 0 bases; unmatched junction bases: 9. The CDR3 loop reads CSARVPGGSNSYEQYF. In DNA form, the CDR3 reads TGCAGTGCTAGAGTGCCGGGCGGGAGCAACTCCTACGAGCAGTACTTC.

The chain carries TRBV12-3 or TRBV12-4 and TRBJ2-2, with 8 positions matching TRBD1. The CDR3 length is 15 residues. Unmatched junction bases numbered 10, after V lost 5 bases and J lost 8 bases. The CDR3, as DNA: TGTGCCAGCAGTCTTCCGGGACAGGAAGGAGGGGAGCTGTTTTTT. Its protein is CASSLPGQEGGELFF.

V and J are TRBV29-1 and TRBJ2-6; D is unresolved. Trimming stripped 7 bases from V and 0 bases from J, with 7 bases between. From germline, CDR1 is SQVTM and CDR2 ANQGSEA. The CDR3 contains 13 residues. CDR3 in amino acids: CSARDSGANVLTF. The CDR3 nucleotides read TGCAGCGCCCGAGACTCTGGGGCCAACGTCCTGACTTTC.

This clonotype came up many times. The chain is built from TRBV6-5 and TRBJ2-7; possible D gene TRBD2, 6 bases. Germline CDR1 and CDR2: MNHEY and SVGAGI. The V end lost 4 bases, the J end lost 0 bases, and 16 bases lay between the germline ends. CDR3 length: 16 residues. CDR3 DNA sequence: TGTGCCAGCAGTTTTAGCGGCCAAACTCCCTCCTACGAGCAGTACTTC. Encoded protein: CASSFSGQTPSYEQYF.

This chain joins TRBV19 and TRBJ2-7; a possible D gene is TRBD2 (5 bases). V lost 1 base and J lost 5, with 15 bases in between. This CDR3 contains 15 residues. In germline, CDR1 is LNHDA, CDR2 SQIVND (reference sequence). This CDR3 is CASSIGSGKVDEQYF. The DNA for the CDR3 is TGTGCCAGTAGTATAGGGTCGGGGAAGGTCGACGAGCAGTACTTC.

Only a few counts were recorded for this clonotype. The chain employs TRBV20-1 and TRBJ2-1; D possibly corresponds to TRBD2 (6 bases). V dropped 3 bases and J dropped 6 bases, with 21 bases sitting between them. Germline CDR1 is DFQATT and CDR2 is SNEGSKA (reference sequence). CDR3 length: 16 amino acids. The CDR3 loop is CSASAVEGTSGNEQFF. The CDR3 region has the DNA TGCAGTGCTAGCGCTGTGGAGGGGACCTCGGGCAATGAGCAGTTCTTC.

CDR3 protein: CASSQVTGVEQYF. CDR3 DNA: TGTGCCAGCAGCCAAGTTACCGGGGTCGAGCAGTACTTC. V and J are TRBV14 and TRBJ2-7, with D possibly being TRBD2 (5 bases). The length of the CDR3 is 13 residues. Germline CDR1 is SGHDN and CDR2 is FVKESK. V lost 1 base to trimming and J lost 6 bases, with 10 bases between them.

This clonotype has at least ten counts. Being one base from a much bigger clone, this may be a read error. This rearrangement joins TRBV5-1 to TRBJ2-5; D remains unclear. V gave up 6 bases and J gave up 1 base, with 4 bases separating them. Per the germline V gene, CDR1 is SGHRS and CDR2 is YFSETQ. CDR3 size: 11 residues. The CDR3 sequence: CASTSQETQYF. DNA for the CDR3: TGCGCCAGCACCTCCCAAGAGACCCAGTACTTC.

This clonotype was detected a few times. V is TRBV4-1 and J is TRBJ1-6; D call uncertain. The CDR3 is 16 residues long. CDR1 and CDR2 (germline): MGHRA, YSYEKL. V shed 0 bases and J shed 6 bases, with 12 bases lying between them. The CDR3: CASSQDRHPVNSPLHF. The CDR3 DNA follows: TGCGCCAGCAGCCAAGATCGACATCCCGTTAATTCACCCCTCCACTTT.

This clonotype was picked up a small number of times. V gene TRBV7-3 combines with J gene TRBJ2-1; perhaps D is TRBD1 or TRBD2 (6 bases each). Trimming removed 5 bases from V and 2 bases from J, with 19 bases in between. The CDR3 consists of 17 residues. Germline V lookup: CDR1 SGHTA, CDR2 FQGTGA. DNA of the CDR3: TGTGCCAGCAGCCTCCAGGGGCAGGGACTCGCCTACAATGAGCAGTTCTTC. Translated: CASSLQGQGLAYNEQFF.

This clonotype was observed at least ten times. This chain connects TRBV7-2 to TRBJ1-6; D might be TRBD1 (5 bases). Germline V CDR1 and CDR2: SGHTA, FQGNSA. CDR3 size: 14 residues. Between the trimmed V and J ends, which lost 6 bases and 7 bases, there was a span of 13 bases. The DNA of the CDR3 is TGTGCCAGCAGGGCAGGGACCCCGAATTCACCCCTCCACTTT. It translates to CASRAGTPNSPLHF.